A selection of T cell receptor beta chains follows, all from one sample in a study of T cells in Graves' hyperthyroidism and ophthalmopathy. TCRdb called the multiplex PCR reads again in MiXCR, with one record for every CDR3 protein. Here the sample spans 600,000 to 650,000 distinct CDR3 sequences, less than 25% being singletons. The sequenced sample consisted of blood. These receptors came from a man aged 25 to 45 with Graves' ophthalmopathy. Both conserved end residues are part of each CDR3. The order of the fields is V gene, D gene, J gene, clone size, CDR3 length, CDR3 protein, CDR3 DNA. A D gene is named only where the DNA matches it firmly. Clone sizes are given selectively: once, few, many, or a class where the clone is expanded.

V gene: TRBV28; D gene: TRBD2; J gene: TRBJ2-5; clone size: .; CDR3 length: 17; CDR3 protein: CASSSPLSGLAGETQYF; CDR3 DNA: TGTGCCAGCAGTTCCCCCTTGTCGGGACTAGCGGGAGAGACCCAGTACTTC
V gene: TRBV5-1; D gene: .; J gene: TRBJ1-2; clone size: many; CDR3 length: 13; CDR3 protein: CASSPSDSSAYTF; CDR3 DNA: TGCGCCAGCAGCCCGTCGGACTCCTCGGCCTACACCTTC
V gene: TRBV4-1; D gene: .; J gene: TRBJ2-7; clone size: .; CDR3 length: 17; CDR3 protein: CASSQGLPGRGNYEQYF; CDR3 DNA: TGCGCCAGCAGCCAAGGACTACCGGGACGGGGGAACTACGAGCAGTACTTC
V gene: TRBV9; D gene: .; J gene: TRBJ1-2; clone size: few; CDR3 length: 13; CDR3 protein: CASSPKIGYGYTF; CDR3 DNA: TGTGCCAGCAGCCCAAAAATCGGATATGGCTACACCTTC
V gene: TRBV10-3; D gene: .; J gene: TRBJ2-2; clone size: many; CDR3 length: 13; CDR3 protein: CAISRQNTGELFF; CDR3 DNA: TGTGCCATCAGTCGACAGAACACCGGGGAGCTGTTTTTT
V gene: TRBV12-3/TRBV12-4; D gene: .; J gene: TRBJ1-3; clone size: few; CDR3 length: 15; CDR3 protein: CASSLRSNSGNTIYF; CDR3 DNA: TGTGCCAGCAGTTTAAGGTCAAACTCTGGAAACACCATATATTTT
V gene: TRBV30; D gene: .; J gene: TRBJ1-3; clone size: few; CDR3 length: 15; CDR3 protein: CAWSYDSSSGNTIYF; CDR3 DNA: TGTGCCTGGAGCTACGATAGTAGCTCTGGAAACACCATATATTTT
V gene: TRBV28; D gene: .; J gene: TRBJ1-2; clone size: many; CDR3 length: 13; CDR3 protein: CASSWTVEYGYTF; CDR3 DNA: TGTGCCAGCAGTTGGACAGTAGAGTATGGCTACACCTTC
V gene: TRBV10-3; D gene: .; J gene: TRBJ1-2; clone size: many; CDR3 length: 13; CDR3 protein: CATAPRLDYGYTF; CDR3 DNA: TGTGCCACCGCCCCGCGCCTGGACTATGGCTACACCTTC
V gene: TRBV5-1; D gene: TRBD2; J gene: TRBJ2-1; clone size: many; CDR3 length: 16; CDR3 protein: CASSLAMASGRDEQFF; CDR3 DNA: TGCGCCAGCAGCTTGGCTATGGCTAGCGGGAGGGATGAGCAGTTCTTC
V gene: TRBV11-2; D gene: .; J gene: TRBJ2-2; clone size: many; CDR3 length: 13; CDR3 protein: CASSLKGTGELFF; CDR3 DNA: TGCGCCAGCAGCTTAAAGGGTACCGGGGAGCTGTTTTTT
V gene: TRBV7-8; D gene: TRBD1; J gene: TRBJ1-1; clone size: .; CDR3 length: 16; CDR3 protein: CASSPLTGAMNTEAFF; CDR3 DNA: TGTGCCAGCAGCCCACTGACAGGGGCCATGAACACTGAAGCTTTCTTT
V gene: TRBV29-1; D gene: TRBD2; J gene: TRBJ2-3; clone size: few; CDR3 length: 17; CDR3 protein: CSVRGLADPYSTDTQYF; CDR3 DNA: TGCAGCGTTCGGGGACTAGCGGACCCGTACAGCACAGATACGCAGTATTTT
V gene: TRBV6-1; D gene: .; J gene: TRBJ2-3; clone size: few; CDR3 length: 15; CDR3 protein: CASKTGHTSTDTQYF; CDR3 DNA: TGTGCCAGCAAAACGGGACACACTAGCACAGATACGCAGTATTTT
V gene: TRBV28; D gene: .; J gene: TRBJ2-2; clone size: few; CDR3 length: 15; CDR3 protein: CASSPGHPNTGELFF; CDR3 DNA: TGTGCCAGCAGCCCGGGACACCCGAACACCGGGGAGCTGTTTTTT
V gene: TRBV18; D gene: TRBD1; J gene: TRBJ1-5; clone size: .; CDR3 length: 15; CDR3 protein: CASSPWDRGRQPQHF; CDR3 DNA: TGTGCCAGCTCACCCTGGGACAGGGGGAGACAGCCCCAGCATTTT
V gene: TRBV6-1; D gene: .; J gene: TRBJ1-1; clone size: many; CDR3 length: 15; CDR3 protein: CASSRREGGNTEAFF; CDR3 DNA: TGTGCCAGCAGTCGGCGCGAGGGGGGGAACACTGAAGCTTTCTTT
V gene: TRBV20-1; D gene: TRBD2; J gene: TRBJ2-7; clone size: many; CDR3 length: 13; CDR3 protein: CSALLAGMDEQYF; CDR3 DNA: TGCAGTGCCTTACTAGCGGGAATGGACGAGCAGTACTTC
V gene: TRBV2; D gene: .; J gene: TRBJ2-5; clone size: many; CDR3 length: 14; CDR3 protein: CASRSDSTQGTQYF; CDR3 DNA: TGTGCCAGCAGGTCGGACTCGACCCAGGGGACCCAGTACTTC
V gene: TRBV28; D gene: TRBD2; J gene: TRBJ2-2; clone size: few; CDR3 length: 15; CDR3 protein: CASSSGLAQTGELFF; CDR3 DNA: TGTGCCAGCAGTTCGGGACTAGCCCAAACCGGGGAGCTGTTTTTT